These 20 T cell receptor beta chains originate from one sample sequenced in a study of T cells in women clearing cervical HPV infection. Clones were read by immunoSEQ multiplex PCR, and TCRdb kept only the in-frame ones, dropping some. Recorded for this sample: approximately 35,000 clones. Sequences were obtained from blood buffy coat. Every receptor here comes from a woman between 18 and 70 years old with a cervical HPV16 infection that either progressed to CIN3+ or cleared (not recorded which).

As regards this clone: The CDR3 end lies 3 residues beyond the end of the read and is filled in from the germline J gene. V gene TRBV6-1 combines with J gene TRBJ2-5, with D possibly TRBD1 on 5 matching bases. Germline CDR1 and CDR2: MNHNS and SASEGT. The CDR3 length is 16 residues. V lost 2 bases and J 2 bases, leaving 15 bases between the germline ends. The CDR3 DNA, read in part, is TGTGCCAGCAGTGAAAATTTTGGAAGGGGACAAGAGACC. Its protein product is CASSENFGRGQET. The full-length CDR3 reads as CASSENFGRGQETQYF.

On this clone: The CDR3 goes on 3 residues after the read ends, and that part is filled in from the germline J gene. The chain links TRBV7-9 to TRBJ1-6; D call uncertain. The CDR3 is 12 amino acids. Deletions cut 5 bases from V and 9 bases from J, with 8 bases between. Looked up from germline, CDR1 is SEHNR and CDR2 is FQNEAQ (reference sequence). The sequenced part of the CDR3 DNA is TGTGCCAGCAGCAGCAGGAGTTCACCC. Translated, it gives CASSSRSSP. The entire CDR3 protein is CASSSRSSPLHF. The full variable domain, completed using reference TRBV7-9 and TRBJ1-6, is DTGVSQNPRHKITKRGQNVTFRCDPISEHNRLYWYRQTLGQGPEFLTYFQNEAQLEKSRLLSDRFSAERPKGSFSTLEIQRTEQGDSAMYLCASSSRSSPLHFGNGTRLTVT.

A remark on this clone: The read ends 3 residues before the CDR3 terminus; that terminus is restored from the germline J gene. The rearrangement links TRBV5-4 to TRBJ1-4; D is ambiguous. Germline V CDR1 and CDR2: SGHNT, YYREEE (reference sequence). The CDR3 extends over 15 amino acids. CDR3: CASSLSRGFNSPLFF. The part of the CDR3 DNA that was read is TGTGCCAGCAGCTTGTCGCGGGGTTTTAATTCACCA.

To note about this clone: The CDR3 end is not reached by the read, which stops 3 residues before it; the germline J gene fills it in. V gene TRBV30 combines with J gene TRBJ1-1, with 7 nucleotides matching TRBD1. Germline CDR1 and CDR2: GTSNPN and SVGIG (reference sequence). This CDR3 contains 16 residues. CDR3 DNA, as far as it was read: TGTGCCTGGAGTGGGAGGGGGCACACCGTACCCCAAGAA. Protein sequence: CAWSGRGHTVPQE. The full CDR3 is CAWSGRGHTVPQEAFF.

A note on this clone: The read ends 3 residues before the CDR3 terminus; that terminus is restored from the germline J gene. The gene calls are TRBV19 and TRBJ2-3, with D hard to call. There are 11 residues in the CDR3. CDR1 is LNHDA, CDR2 SQIVND, per germline (reference sequence). The DNA read from the CDR3 is TGTGCCACCACGACTGGAGAGACG. Protein: CATTTGET. The full CDR3 protein reads CATTTGETQYF.

Regarding this clone: Coverage ceases 3 residues before the CDR3 finishes, and the germline J gene fills in the end. The chain recombines TRBV20-1 with TRBJ2-3; D possibly uses TRBD1 or TRBD2 (5 bases each). This CDR3 contains 15 residues. Looked up from germline, CDR1 is DFQATT and CDR2 is SNEGSKA (reference sequence). Between the trimmed V and J ends, which lost 1 base and 2 bases, there was a span of 13 bases. The sequenced part of the CDR3 DNA is TGCAGTGCTAGAGGTCAGGGAGAATACACAGATACG. Protein sequence: CSARGQGEYTDT. The entire CDR3 sequence reads CSARGQGEYTDTQYF.

On this clone itself: The CDR3 end falls 3 residues outside the read, so it is completed with the germline J gene. This same CDR3 is encoded by further DNA sequences in the sample. The rearrangement joins TRBV2 to TRBJ1-1; no firm D call. CDR1 and CDR2 from the germline V gene are SNHLY and FYNNEI. The germline V and J ends were trimmed by 6 bases and 2 bases, with 7 bases remaining between them. The CDR3 sequence is 12 residues long. The CDR3 spells CASRRVNTEAFF. The sequenced part of the CDR3 DNA is TGTGCCAGCAGGAGGGTAAACACTGAA. Looking up the rest from reference TRBV2 and TRBJ1-1 gives the full variable domain: EPEVTQTPSHQVTQMGQEVILRCVPISNHLYFYWYRQILGQKVEFLVSFYNNEISEKSEIFDDQFSVERPDGSNFTLKIRSTKLEDSAMYFCASRRVNTEAFFGQGTRLTVV.

Concerning this clone: With the read ending 3 residues before the CDR3 end, the germline J gene is used to fill in that end. V is TRBV7-2 and J is TRBJ1-2; a weak D match, TRBD1 (5 bases). Germline V lookup: CDR1 SGHTA, CDR2 FQGNSA. There are 14 residues in the CDR3. Deletions cut 0 bases from V and 4 bases from J, with 9 bases between. The DNA read from the CDR3 is TGTGCCAGCAGCTTAGCGGAGACAGTCTATGGC. Encoded protein: CASSLAETVYG. The full CDR3 protein reads CASSLAETVYGYTF. Combining the CDR3 with reference TRBV7-2 and TRBJ1-2 gives the whole variable domain GAGVSQSPSNKVTEKGKDVELRCDPISGHTALYWYRQSLGQGLEFLIYFQGNSAPDKSGLPSDRFSAERTGGSVSTLTIQRTQQEDSAVYLCASSLAETVYGYTFGSGTRLTVV.

On this clone itself: Read coverage stops 3 residues before the CDR3 terminus; the germline J gene supplies the remainder. This chain connects TRBV28 to TRBJ1-5; D is unresolved. CDR3 size: 15 residues. Between the trimmed V and J ends, which lost 4 bases and 2 bases, there was a span of 12 bases. The germline CDR1 and CDR2 sequences are MDHEN and SYDVKM. The CDR3 bases that were read are TGTGCCAGCAGTTCCCAGGTTATCCGCAATCAGCCC. Its translation: CASSSQVIRNQP. The complete CDR3 protein is CASSSQVIRNQPQHF.

In regard to this clone: The missing CDR3 end, 3 residues past where the read stops, is filled in from the germline J gene. The rearrangement links TRBV7-9 to TRBJ1-2; the match to TRBD1 covers 7 bases. The CDR3 spans 13 residues. Germline CDR1 and CDR2: SEHNR and FQNEAQ (reference sequence). The junction had 8 bases not matched to a gene; V was cut back by 6 bases and J by 7 bases. CDR3 protein: CASSQQGRSGYTF. The sequenced CDR3 bases are TGTGCCAGCAGTCAACAGGGGCGGAGTGGC.

Worth noting for this clone: The sequence runs out 3 residues before the end of the CDR3; the remainder is reconstructed from the germline J gene. V and J are TRBV20-1 and TRBJ2-3; D may be TRBD1 (5 bases). Germline-derived CDR1 and CDR2 are DFQATT and SNEGSKA (reference sequence). The CDR3 length is 14 residues. The V and J ends lost 5 bases and 6 bases respectively, with 18 bases between them. The chain's CDR3 is CSALTFSGLDTQYF. Partial CDR3 DNA: TGCAGTGCTCTCACCTTTTCAGGGTTGGATACG.

On this clone: The read ends 3 residues early relative to the CDR3; the germline J gene fills the gap. The chain has TRBV7-2 and TRBJ2-3, with TRBD2 as a possible D gene (5 bases). Germline CDR1 and CDR2: SGHTA and FQGNSA. Trimming shortened V by 0 bases and J by 2 bases, and 15 bases separated the two germline ends. CDR3 size: 17 residues. The CDR3 bases that were read are TGTGCCAGCAGCTTAGCCCCTAATTCTCTAGCCACAGATACG. Protein: CASSLAPNSLATDT. The full CDR3 protein reads CASSLAPNSLATDTQYF.

A remark on this clone: The observed sequence ends 3 residues before the CDR3 terminus, with the missing tail filled in from the germline J gene. The chain carries TRBV12-3 or TRBV12-4 and TRBJ2-1; weak D call: TRBD1 (6 bases). Trimming removed 1 base at V and 3 bases at J, with 7 bases between. CDR3 length equals 14 residues. The CDR3: CASSLGRGYNEQFF. The sequenced CDR3 bases are TGTGCCAGCAGTTTAGGCAGGGGCTACAATGAG.

On this clone itself: Read coverage stops 3 residues before the CDR3 terminus; the germline J gene supplies the remainder. This chain joins TRBV20-1 and TRBJ2-2; D is perhaps TRBD2 (6 bases). V shed 0 bases and J shed 0 bases, with 8 bases lying between them. CDR3 length equals 15 residues. From germline, CDR1 is DFQATT and CDR2 SNEGSKA (reference sequence). This CDR3 reads CSARDTSPNTGELFF. CDR3 DNA, as far as it was read: TGCAGTGCTAGAGACACTAGCCCGAACACCGGGGAG.

Of note for this clone: The CDR3 extends 3 residues past the end of the read, so its final part is completed from the germline J gene. The V and J genes are TRBV2 and TRBJ1-6; no firm D call. Trimming took 6 bases from V and 10 from J, leaving 16 bases between them. The CDR3 is 14 amino acids. Germline V gives CDR1 SNHLY, CDR2 FYNNEI. CDR3 sequence: CASSPLGRGSPLHF. The covered CDR3 bases are TGTGCCAGCAGCCCCTTAGGGCGGGGATCACCC.

About this clone: The DNA ends 3 residues before the CDR3 does, and the rest of the CDR3 is filled in from the germline J gene. This chain connects TRBV20-1 to TRBJ2-2, with TRBD2 as a possible D gene (5 bases). Germline CDR1 DFQATT, CDR2 SNEGSKA (reference sequence). The CDR3 is 14 residues long. V lost 0 bases and J 4 bases, leaving 9 bases between the germline ends. CDR3 DNA, as far as it was read: TGCAGTGCTAGAGATATGAGCGGCACCGGGGAG. Its protein is CSARDMSGTGE. From start to end, the CDR3 is CSARDMSGTGELFF.

As regards this clone: The read gets to within 3 residues of the CDR3 end, and the germline J gene fills in the rest. This chain joins TRBV7-9 and TRBJ2-1; D unclear. Germline CDR1 reads SEHNR; CDR2 reads FQNEAQ (reference sequence). V lost 6 bases, J lost 5 bases, and 11 bases lay in between. This CDR3 has 13 residues. Here the CDR3 reads CASSGDTHNEQFF. Incomplete CDR3 DNA: TGTGCCAGCAGTGGAGACACGCACAATGAG.

As regards this clone: The missing CDR3 end, 3 residues past where the read stops, is filled in from the germline J gene. J is TRBJ1-2 and V is TRBV23-1; D gene ambiguous. TRBV23-1 falls under the ORF class, with uncertain function. The CDR3 totals 20 residues. The covered CDR3 bases are TGCGCCAGCAGTCAATCGCCGACTAGTTCCCCCCACACGGGTACAGATACC. Translation: CASSQSPTSSPHTGTDT. The entire CDR3 protein is CASSQSPTSSPHTGTDTYTF.

About this clone: Sequencing ends 3 residues short of the CDR3 end; the germline J gene provides the rest. The chain employs TRBV11-2 and TRBJ1-4, with a weak D call TRBD1 (5 bases). CDR3 length equals 14 residues. The ends were cut back, 0 bases at V and 6 bases at J, with 8 bases in the middle. CDR1 SGHAT and CDR2 FQNNGV come from the germline V gene. The CDR3: CASSLDRVDEKLFF. Incomplete CDR3 DNA: TGTGCCAGCAGCTTAGACAGGGTGGATGAAAAA.

Comments on this clone: The CDR3 end falls 3 residues outside the read, so it is completed with the germline J gene. This chain links TRBV20-1 with TRBJ2-1, with 12 bases fitting TRBD2. Germline V lookup: CDR1 DFQATT, CDR2 SNEGSKA (reference sequence). The CDR3 is 16 amino acids. V shed 6 bases, J shed 4 bases, and the junction held 10 bases outside the gene matches. CDR3 DNA (partial): TGCAGTGCCAGGACTAGCGGGACTCCAAGTTACAATGAG. Its protein product is CSARTSGTPSYNE. In full, the CDR3 is CSARTSGTPSYNEQFF.